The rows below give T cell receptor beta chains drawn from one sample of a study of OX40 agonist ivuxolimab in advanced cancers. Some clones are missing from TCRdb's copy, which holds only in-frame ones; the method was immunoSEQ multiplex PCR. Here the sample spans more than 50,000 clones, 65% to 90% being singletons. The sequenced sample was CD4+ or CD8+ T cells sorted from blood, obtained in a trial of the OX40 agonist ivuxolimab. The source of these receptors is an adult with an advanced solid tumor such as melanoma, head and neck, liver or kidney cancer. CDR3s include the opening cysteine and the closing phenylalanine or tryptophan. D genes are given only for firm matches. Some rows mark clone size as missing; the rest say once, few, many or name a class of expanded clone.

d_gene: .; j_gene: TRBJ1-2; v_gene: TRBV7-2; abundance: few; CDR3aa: CASSHFPGAANYGYTF; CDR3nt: TGTGCCAGCAGCCACTTCCCGGGGGCAGCTAACTATGGCTACACCTTC
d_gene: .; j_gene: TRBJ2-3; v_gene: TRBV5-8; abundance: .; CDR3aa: CASSLATTSTDTQYF; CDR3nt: TGTGCCAGCAGCTTGGCGACAACTAGCACAGATACGCAGTATTTT
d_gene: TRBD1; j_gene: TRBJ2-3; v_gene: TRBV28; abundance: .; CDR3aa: CAGGTGGPTDTQYF; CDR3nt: TGTGCCGGCGGGACAGGGGGCCCCACAGATACGCAGTATTTT
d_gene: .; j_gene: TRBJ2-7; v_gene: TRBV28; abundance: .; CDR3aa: CASSLMVSSYEQYF; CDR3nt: TGTGCCAGCAGTTTAATGGTGAGCTCCTACGAGCAGTACTTC
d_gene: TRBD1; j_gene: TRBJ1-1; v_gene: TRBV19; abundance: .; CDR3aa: CASSTDRAGNTEAFF; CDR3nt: TGTGCCAGTAGTACGGACAGGGCTGGGAACACTGAAGCTTTCTTT
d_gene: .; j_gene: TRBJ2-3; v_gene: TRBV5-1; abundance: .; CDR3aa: CASSLGQSTDTQYF; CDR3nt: TGCGCCAGCAGCTTGGGGCAGAGCACAGATACGCAGTATTTT
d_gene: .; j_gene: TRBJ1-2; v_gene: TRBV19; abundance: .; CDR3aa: CASSSYGYTF; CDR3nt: TGTGCCAGTAGTTCCTATGGCTACACCTTC
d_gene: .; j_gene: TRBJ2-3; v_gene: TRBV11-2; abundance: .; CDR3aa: CASRLALDTQYF; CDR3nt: TGTGCCAGCAGGCTAGCCCTGGATACGCAGTATTTT
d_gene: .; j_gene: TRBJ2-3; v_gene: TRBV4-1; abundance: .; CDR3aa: CASTLSGQIITDTQYF; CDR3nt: TGCGCCAGCACCTTATCCGGACAGATAATCACAGATACGCAGTATTTT
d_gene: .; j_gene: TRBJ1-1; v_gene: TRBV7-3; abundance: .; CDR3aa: CASSLGSGTEAFF; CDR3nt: TGTGCCAGCAGCCTTGGGAGTGGGACTGAAGCTTTCTTT
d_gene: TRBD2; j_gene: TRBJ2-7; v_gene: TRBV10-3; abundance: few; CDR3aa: CATHGTSRRDSYEQYF; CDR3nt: TGTGCCACCCATGGGACTAGCAGAAGGGACTCCTACGAGCAGTACTTC
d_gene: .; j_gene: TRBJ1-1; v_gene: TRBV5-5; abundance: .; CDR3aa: CASSSRRTEAFF; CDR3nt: TGTGCCAGCAGCTCAAGGAGGACTGAAGCTTTCTTT
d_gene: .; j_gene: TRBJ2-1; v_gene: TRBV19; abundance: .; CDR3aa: CASSNLAGSSYNEQFF; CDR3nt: TGTGCCAGTAGTAACCTGGCGGGAAGCTCCTACAATGAGCAGTTCTTC
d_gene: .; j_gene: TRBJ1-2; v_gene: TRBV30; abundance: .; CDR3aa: CAWSEDGYNYGYTF; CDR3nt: TGTGCCTGGAGTGAGGACGGCTATAACTATGGCTACACCTTC
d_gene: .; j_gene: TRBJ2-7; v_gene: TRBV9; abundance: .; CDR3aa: CASSVGWLPSYEQYF; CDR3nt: TGTGCCAGCAGCGTAGGGTGGCTCCCATCCTACGAGCAGTACTTC
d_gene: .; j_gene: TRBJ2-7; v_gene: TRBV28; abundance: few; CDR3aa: CASRRYSYEQYF; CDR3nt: TGTGCCAGCAGGCGATACTCCTACGAGCAGTACTTC
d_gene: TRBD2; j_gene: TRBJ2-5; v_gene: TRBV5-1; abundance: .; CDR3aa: CASSFGTSGGVETQYF; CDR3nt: TGCGCCAGCAGCTTCGGGACTAGCGGGGGTGTGGAGACCCAGTACTTC
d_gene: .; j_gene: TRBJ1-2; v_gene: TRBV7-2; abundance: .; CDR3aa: CASGEIYGYTF; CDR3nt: TGTGCCAGCGGGGAGATTTATGGCTACACCTTC
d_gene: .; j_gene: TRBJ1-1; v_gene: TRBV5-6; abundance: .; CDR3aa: CASSFSGRGEAFF; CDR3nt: TGTGCCAGCAGCTTCTCGGGGAGAGGTGAAGCTTTCTTT
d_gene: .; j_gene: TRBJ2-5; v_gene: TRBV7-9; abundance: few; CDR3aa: CASSPQGRETQYF; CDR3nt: TGTGCCAGCAGCCCCCAGGGGCGCGAGACCCAGTACTTC
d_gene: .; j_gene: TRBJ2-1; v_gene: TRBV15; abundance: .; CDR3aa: CATSRREEVRYNEQFF; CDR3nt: TGTGCCACCAGCAGAAGGGAGGAGGTAAGATACAATGAGCAGTTCTTC
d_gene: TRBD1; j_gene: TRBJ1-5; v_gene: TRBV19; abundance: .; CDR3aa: CASSLGQGQSSYQPQHF; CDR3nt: TGTGCCAGTAGTCTTGGACAGGGGCAATCGTCCTATCAGCCCCAGCATTTT
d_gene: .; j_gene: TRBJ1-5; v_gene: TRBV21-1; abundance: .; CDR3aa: CASSKLATGFYSNQPQHF; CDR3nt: TGTGCCAGCAGCAAATTGGCCACAGGGTTCTATAGCAATCAGCCCCAGCATTTT
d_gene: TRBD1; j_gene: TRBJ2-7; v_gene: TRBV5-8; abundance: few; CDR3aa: CASSSDRAGPSEQYF; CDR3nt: TGTGCCAGCAGCTCCGACAGGGCCGGACCCAGCGAGCAGTACTTC
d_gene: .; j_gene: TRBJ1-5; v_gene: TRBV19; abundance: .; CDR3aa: CASDLRRQSSNQPQHF; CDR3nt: TGTGCCAGTGACCTCAGGCGACAGAGTAGCAATCAGCCCCAGCATTTT
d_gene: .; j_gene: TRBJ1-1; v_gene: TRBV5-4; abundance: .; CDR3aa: CASSGEVNTEAFF; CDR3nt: TGTGCCAGCAGTGGGGAGGTGAACACTGAAGCTTTCTTT
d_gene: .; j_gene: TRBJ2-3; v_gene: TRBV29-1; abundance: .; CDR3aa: CSVKLTTSTDTQYF; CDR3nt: TGCAGCGTTAAGCTGACTACTAGCACAGATACGCAGTATTTT
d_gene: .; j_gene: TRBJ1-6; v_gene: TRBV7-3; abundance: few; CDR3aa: CASSLGSGVNSPLHF; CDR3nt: TGTGCCAGCAGCTTAGGGTCAGGTGTAAATTCACCCCTCCACTTT
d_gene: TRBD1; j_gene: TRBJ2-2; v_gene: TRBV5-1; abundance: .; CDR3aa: CASLLGTGAVGELFF; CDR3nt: TGCGCCAGCTTACTTGGGACAGGGGCCGTCGGGGAGCTGTTTTTT
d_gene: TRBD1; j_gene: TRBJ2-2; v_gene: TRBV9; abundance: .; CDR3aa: CASSFLGQGGELFF; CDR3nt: TGTGCCAGCAGCTTTCTCGGACAGGGCGGGGAGCTGTTTTTT
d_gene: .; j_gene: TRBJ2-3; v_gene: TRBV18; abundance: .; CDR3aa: CASSHTDTQYF; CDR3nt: TGTGCCAGCTCCCACACAGATACGCAGTATTTT
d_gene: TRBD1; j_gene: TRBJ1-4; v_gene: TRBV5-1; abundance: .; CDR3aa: CASSLALQGGPNEKLFF; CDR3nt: TGCGCCAGCAGCTTGGCCCTACAGGGGGGACCTAATGAAAAACTGTTTTTT
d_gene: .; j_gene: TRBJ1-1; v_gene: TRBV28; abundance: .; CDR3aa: CASLRLNTEAFF; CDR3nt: TGTGCCAGCCTAAGGCTAAACACTGAAGCTTTCTTT
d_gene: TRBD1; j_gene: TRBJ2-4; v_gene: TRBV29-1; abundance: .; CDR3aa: CIFGRDRGGICGGAKNIQYF; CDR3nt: TGCATCTTCGGCCGGGACAGGGGAGGAATATGTGGTGGGGCCAAAAACATTCAGTACTTC
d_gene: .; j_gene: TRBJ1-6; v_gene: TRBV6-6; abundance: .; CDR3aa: CASSYLQGNNSPLHF; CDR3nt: TGTGCCAGCAGTTACCTACAGGGTAATAATTCACCCCTCCACTTT